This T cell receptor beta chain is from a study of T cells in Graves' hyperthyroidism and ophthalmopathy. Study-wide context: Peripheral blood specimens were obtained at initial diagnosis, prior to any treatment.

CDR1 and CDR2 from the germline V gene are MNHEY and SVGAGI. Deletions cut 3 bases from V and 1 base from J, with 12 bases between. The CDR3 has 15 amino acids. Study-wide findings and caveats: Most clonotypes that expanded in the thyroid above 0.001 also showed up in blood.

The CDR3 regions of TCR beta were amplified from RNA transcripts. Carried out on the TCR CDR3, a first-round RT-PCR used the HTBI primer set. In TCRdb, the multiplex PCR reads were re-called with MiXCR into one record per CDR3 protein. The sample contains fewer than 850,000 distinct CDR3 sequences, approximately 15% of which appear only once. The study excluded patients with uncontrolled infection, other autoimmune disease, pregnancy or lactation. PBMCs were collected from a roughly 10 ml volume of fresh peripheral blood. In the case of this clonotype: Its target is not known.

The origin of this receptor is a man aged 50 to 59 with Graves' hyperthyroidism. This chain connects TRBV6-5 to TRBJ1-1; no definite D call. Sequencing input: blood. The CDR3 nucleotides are TGTGCCAGCAGTTATTCAACGGGCTCGAACACTGAAGCTTTCTTT. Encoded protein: CASSYSTGSNTEAFF.